What follows are 21 T cell receptor beta chains derived from one specimen sequenced in a study of long-term antiretroviral therapy in people with HIV. Survey level was the resolution at which the v3.0 immunoSEQ assay ran. Clones were read by immunoSEQ multiplex PCR, and TCRdb kept only the in-frame ones, dropping some. The table records more than 25,000 clones, roughly nine tenths of them present only once. The material was unsorted PBMCs, obtained roughly 5 years before starting antiretroviral therapy. These receptors were obtained from a man aged 50-60 years with HIV.

J is TRBJ2-5 and V is TRBV7-9; D gene unclear. The DNA end is a closer match to TRBJ2-7, so the J assignment may be wrong. Germline loops: CDR1 SEHNR, CDR2 FQNEAQ (reference sequence). There are 12 residues in the CDR3. For the CDR3, the DNA is TGTGCCAGCAGCTTAATGGGAAACGAGCAGTACTTC. It codes for CASSLMGNEQYF.

V usage is TRBV7-3 and J usage is TRBJ1-2, with 9 bases identical to TRBD1. The germline gives CDR1 SGHTA, CDR2 FQGTGA. The V and J ends lost 2 bases and 3 bases, in that order; junction bases with no gene match: 4. The CDR3 is 15 residues long. CDR3 DNA sequence: TGTGCCAGCAGCTTATCAGGGACAGGGTACTATGGCTACACCTTC. This codes for CASSLSGTGYYGYTF.

The chain links TRBV29-1 to TRBJ2-3, with 7 bases that match TRBD2. V lost 8 bases and J lost 5; bases outside the gene matches: 16. This CDR3 has 15 residues. Looked up from germline, CDR1 is SQVTM and CDR2 is ANQGSEA. CDR3 protein: CSLQSGGGRVDTQYF. In DNA form, the CDR3 reads TGCAGCCTCCAATCGGGGGGTGGTCGGGTAGATACGCAGTATTTT.

This clone occurred once. J is TRBJ2-3 and V is TRBV28, with TRBD1 identical over 9 bases. The trim removed 5 bases at V and 8 bases at J, leaving 14 bases unmatched. Germline V gene lookup returns CDR1 MDHEN and CDR2 SYDVKM. The CDR3 spans 16 residues. CDR3 sequence reads: CASSIYTGGGTGTQYF. The CDR3, as DNA: TGTGCCAGCAGTATATACACAGGGGGCGGAACGGGTACGCAGTATTTT.

In this sample, this clone turned up once. The chain combines TRBV5-1 with TRBJ2-1, with D perhaps assigned TRBD1 or TRBD2 (5 bases each). The CDR3 totals 16 residues. Germline CDR1 and CDR2: SGHRS and YFSETQ. V lost 0 bases, J lost 7 bases, and 17 bases lay in between. CDR3 protein: CASSLGGTALGNEQFF. The CDR3 coding sequence is TGCGCCAGCAGCTTGGGTGGGACCGCCCTTGGGAATGAGCAGTTCTTC.

The rearrangement uses TRBV25-1 and TRBJ2-7; D possibly uses TRBD1 or TRBD2 (5 bases each). This CDR3 has 14 amino acids. The V and J ends lost 4 bases and 6 bases respectively, with 16 bases between them. Germline V lookup: CDR1 MGHDK, CDR2 SYGVNS. CDR3 nucleotides: TGTGCCAGCAGTGTCGGCAGGGACCTCTCCGAGCAGTACTTC. It is translated as CASSVGRDLSEQYF.

V usage is TRBV6-7 and J usage is TRBJ2-3, with TRBD2 matching 13 bases. TRBV6-7 is identified as an open reading frame with a role that is uncertain. This CDR3 has 17 residues. With V trimmed by 0 bases and J by 3 bases, 3 bases remained unmatched. In DNA, the CDR3 is TGTGCCAGCAGTTACTCCGGGACTAGCGGGATGACAGATACGCAGTATTTT. It translates to CASSYSGTSGMTDTQYF.

The chain has TRBV7-2 and TRBJ1-1; D is ambiguous. The germline CDR1 and CDR2 sequences are SGHTA and FQGNSA. This CDR3 comprises 18 residues. Between the trimmed V and J ends, which lost 1 base and 1 base, there was a span of 19 bases. The CDR3 spells CASSLDVLAFFANTEAFF. CDR3 nucleotides: TGTGCCAGCAGCTTAGATGTTCTGGCTTTTTTTGCGAACACTGAAGCTTTCTTT.

The rearrangement links TRBV25-1 to TRBJ1-1; D gene unclear. V lost 6 bases, J lost 3 bases, and 17 bases lay in between. Per germline, CDR1 MGHDK and CDR2 SYGVNS. CDR3 length equals 15 residues. This CDR3 is CASRIGEPYDTEAFF. The CDR3 bases are TGTGCCAGCAGAATAGGAGAGCCCTATGACACTGAAGCTTTCTTT.

This rearrangement joins TRBV7-2 to TRBJ2-5; 8 bases map to TRBD2. This CDR3 spans 15 amino acids. With V trimmed by 6 bases and J by 3 bases, 9 bases remained unmatched. Germline values: CDR1 SGHTA, CDR2 FQGNSA. CDR3 nucleotides: TGTGCCAGCAGTTCACTAGCGGTGGCGGAAGAGACCCAGTACTTC. This translates into CASSSLAVAEETQYF.

This clone was counted a single time. The V gene is TRBV18, the J gene TRBJ1-1; a possible D gene is TRBD1 (5 bases). The CDR3 length is 14 residues. CDR1 and CDR2 (germline): KGHSH, LQKENI. Trimming removed 4 bases at V and 7 bases at J, with 16 bases between. CDR3 protein: CASSLGLAGVEAFF. The CDR3 DNA is TGTGCCAGCTCACTGGGACTGGCTGGGGTTGAAGCTTTCTTT.

The chain has TRBV30 and TRBJ1-1, with D unresolved. Germline CDR1 and CDR2: GTSNPN and SVGIG (reference sequence). This CDR3 is built from 16 residues. V was pared by 3 bases and J by 1 base, with 18 bases between. CDR3: CAWSHLGFSRNTEAFF. The CDR3, as DNA: TGTGCCTGGAGCCATCTGGGGTTCTCAAGGAACACTGAAGCTTTCTTT. Full variable domain (missing parts from reference TRBV30 and TRBJ1-1): SQTIHQWPATLVQPVGSPLSLECTVEGTSNPNLYWYRQAAGRGLQLLFYSVGIGQISSEVPQNLSASRPQDRQFILSSKKLLLSDSGFYLCAWSHLGFSRNTEAFFGQGTRLTVV.

The J gene is TRBJ1-6, the V gene TRBV6-5, with D possibly matching TRBD1 (6 bases). CDR1 is MNHEY and CDR2 is SVGAGI in the germline V gene. The CDR3 is 14 residues long. Deletions cut 2 bases from V and 10 bases from J, with 12 bases between. The CDR3 sequence is CASSYGGTGSPLHF. As DNA, the CDR3 is TGTGCCAGCAGTTACGGGGGCACGGGATCACCCCTCCACTTT.

This chain links TRBV7-6 with TRBJ2-2, with D possibly being TRBD1 (8 bases). CDR3 length: 16 amino acids. Between the trimmed V and J ends, which lost 5 bases and 3 bases, there was a span of 16 bases. Per the germline V gene, CDR1 is SGHVS and CDR2 is FNYEAQ. This chain's CDR3 is CASSPRQGRDTGELFF. CDR3 DNA: TGTGCCAGCAGCCCTAGACAGGGGAGGGACACCGGGGAGCTGTTTTTT.

CDR3 loop: CASNTGYYGYTF. For the CDR3, the DNA is TGTGCCAGTAATACAGGGTACTATGGCTACACCTTC. The chain joins TRBV19 to TRBJ1-2; perhaps TRBD1 as D (6 bases). Germline V gene sequence: CDR1 LNHDA, CDR2 SQIVND (reference sequence). Between the trimmed V and J ends, which lost 7 bases and 3 bases, there was a span of 9 bases. The CDR3 is 12 amino acids. Supplemented by reference TRBV19 and TRBJ1-2, the full variable domain reads DGGITQSPKYLFRKEGQNVTLSCEQNLNHDAMYWYRQDPGQGLRLIYYSQIVNDFQKGDIAEGYSVSREKKESFPLTVTSAQKNPTAFYLCASNTGYYGYTFGSGTRLTVV.

This clone has more than one count but fewer than ten. The V call is TRBV2, the J call TRBJ1-5; D uncertain. V was clipped by 6 bases and J by 0 bases, with 12 bases between them. The CDR3 extends over 15 amino acids. Germline V lookup: CDR1 SNHLY, CDR2 FYNNEI. CDR3 in DNA: TGTGCCAGCAGGGGCCTTCAGAATAGCAATCAGCCCCAGCATTTT. Protein product: CASRGLQNSNQPQHF. Looking up the rest from reference TRBV2 and TRBJ1-5 gives the full variable domain: EPEVTQTPSHQVTQMGQEVILRCVPISNHLYFYWYRQILGQKVEFLVSFYNNEISEKSEIFDDQFSVERPDGSNFTLKIRSTKLEDSAMYFCASRGLQNSNQPQHFGDGTRLSIL.

The V gene is TRBV30, the J gene TRBJ2-7; the D gene is possibly TRBD1 (5 bases). This CDR3 comprises 14 residues. Per the germline V gene, CDR1 is GTSNPN and CDR2 is SVGIG (reference sequence). With 3 bases removed from V and 1 base from J, the gap between germline ends came to 13 bases. CDR3: CAWRGQGGSYEQYF. CDR3 in DNA: TGTGCCTGGAGGGGGCAGGGTGGATCCTACGAGCAGTACTTC.

The chain carries TRBV5-1 and TRBJ1-1, with D possibly TRBD1 on 6 matching bases. V dropped 10 bases and J dropped 3 bases, with 16 bases sitting between them. Germline V CDR1 and CDR2: SGHRS, YFSETQ. The CDR3 consists of 13 residues. The CDR3 is CAAGERGDTEAFF. The CDR3 nucleotides are TGCGCCGCAGGGGAGAGAGGGGACACTGAAGCTTTCTTT.

This sequence joins TRBV18 and TRBJ2-1; weak D call: TRBD2 (5 bases). With 2 bases removed from V and 1 base from J, the gap between germline ends came to 6 bases. Germline V gene data show CDR1 as KGHSH and CDR2 as LQKENI. The CDR3 totals 14 residues. Here the CDR3 reads CASSPVASYNEQFF. The CDR3 DNA sequence: TGTGCCAGCTCACCAGTAGCGTCCTACAATGAGCAGTTCTTC.

J is TRBJ2-3 and V is TRBV5-8; D is ambiguous. This CDR3 is built from 13 residues. CDR1 and CDR2 from the germline V gene are SGHTS and YDEGEE. The V end was cut by 4 bases, the J end by 6 bases, with 12 bases between. The CDR3 protein is CASSLFRADTQYF. Written as DNA, the CDR3 is TGTGCCAGCAGCCTCTTCCGGGCGGATACGCAGTATTTT.

This chain joins TRBV5-4 and TRBJ2-5, with a tentative D call TRBD1 (5 bases). Trimming removed 0 bases from V and 6 bases from J, with 18 bases in between. In germline, CDR1 is SGHNT, CDR2 YYREEE (reference sequence). The length of the CDR3 is 16 residues. The chain's CDR3 is CASSLAGEGVGKTQYF. Written as DNA, the CDR3 is TGTGCCAGCAGCTTGGCGGGCGAAGGGGTCGGAAAGACCCAGTACTTC.